This T cell receptor (beta chain) was captured by sequencing in a study of T cell repertoires in cytomegalovirus infection. Study summary: CMV infection and matching HLA type were both indicated by public TCR beta signatures.

Of note for this clonotype: Its antigen is as yet unknown.

TCRdb called the reads again in MiXCR, with one record for every CDR3 protein. The data show 400,000 to 550,000 distinct CDR3 sequences, with over 9% seen just once and 10% to 13% held by the top ten. Findings of the study overall: There were carriers of CMV plus the relevant HLA, and cumulative public TCR beta family frequency identified them. Clonotypes of TCR beta that were HLA-C-restricted and CMV-specific dominated the ex vivo response.

What was sequenced was PBMCs. This clonotype was sampled from a human donor in good health (CMV status not recorded). Some clones in this sample may be carry-over from other donors' samples.

CDR3 loop: CASSQAGRVQPQHF. The DNA of the CDR3 is TGTGCCAGCAGCCAAGCAGGAAGAGTCCAGCCCCAGCATTTT. The J gene is TRBJ1-5, the V gene TRBV3-1; D call uncertain. Trimming cost V 1 base and J 7 bases, with 11 bases left between them. The CDR3 is 14 residues long. Germline V gene sequence: CDR1 LGHDT, CDR2 YNNKEL (reference sequence).